Listed below are T cell receptor beta chains from one sample, sequenced in a study of T cell responses to AZD1222 COVID-19 vaccine. Measured with immunoSEQ multiplex PCR; TCRdb has only the in-frame clones, and not every one. The table lists approximately 130,000 clones, roughly nine tenths of them singletons. This sample comprised peripheral blood, obtained on day 0 of AZD1222 vaccination. The receptors originated from an adult in good health. CDR3s include the opening cysteine and the closing phenylalanine or tryptophan. A D gene is named only where the DNA matches it firmly. Expanded clones are given a class, and other clones once, few, many or no size at all.

V	D	J	size	DNA	CDR3
TRBV4-2	-	TRBJ1-1	-	TGTGCCAGCAGCCAAGATAGGATGGGGAACACTGAAGCTTTCTTT	CASSQDRMGNTEAFF
TRBV5-4	-	TRBJ1-2	-	TGTGCCAGCAGCTTGGCAGGTAGCTATGGCTACACCTTC	CASSLAGSYGYTF
TRBV28	-	TRBJ1-2	-	TGTGCCAGCTCGTTCGGGGCGGGGAGGTATGGCTACACCTTC	CASSFGAGRYGYTF
TRBV27	TRBD2	TRBJ2-3	-	TGTGCCAGCAGTCCCCTAGCGGGGGGACAGAGTACGCAGTATTTT	CASSPLAGGQSTQYF
TRBV10-3	-	TRBJ2-7	few	TGTGCCATCAGTGAAGGTCTAGCGAAGAACGAGCAGTACTTC	CAISEGLAKNEQYF
TRBV6-5	-	TRBJ1-3	-	TGTGCCAGCAGTTACGAAGCACGTACTGGAAACACCATATATTTT	CASSYEARTGNTIYF
TRBV5-6	-	TRBJ1-5	-	TGTGCCAGCAGCCTATGGACAGTTAGCAATCAGCCCCAGCATTTT	CASSLWTVSNQPQHF
TRBV10-3	TRBD1	TRBJ1-1	-	TGTGCCATCAGAAGACAGGGGGCTAACACTGAAGCTTTCTTT	CAIRRQGANTEAFF
TRBV7-3	-	TRBJ2-1	-	TGTGCCAGCAGCCCATTTAGCGGAGTGAACAATGAGCAGTTCTTC	CASSPFSGVNNEQFF
TRBV21-1	-	TRBJ2-7	-	TGTGCCAGCAGCACAATAGCGGGAGGCAGTCCCTACGAGCAGTACTTC	CASSTIAGGSPYEQYF
TRBV18	-	TRBJ2-1	-	TGTGCCAGCTCACCACGTCCGGGCAATGAGCAGTTCTTC	CASSPRPGNEQFF
TRBV11-2	-	TRBJ1-1	-	TGTGCCAGCAGCTTCGAGCAGAGGAACACTGAAGCTTTCTTT	CASSFEQRNTEAFF
TRBV5-1	TRBD1	TRBJ1-1	once	TGCGCCAGCAGCTTGGATGGGGACAGCCTAAAATTAACTTTCTTT	CASSLDGDSLKLTFF
TRBV6-5	-	TRBJ2-7	-	TGTGCCAGCAGTAAGACAGCATACGAGCAGTACTTC	CASSKTAYEQYF
TRBV19	-	TRBJ2-1	-	TGTGCCACCTCCAGGGGTACAAGTTACAATGAGCAGTTCTTC	CATSRGTSYNEQFF
TRBV19	-	TRBJ1-5	-	TGTGCCAGTAGTATTCTTGAGCCCCGGACTCAGCCCCAGCATTTT	CASSILEPRTQPQHF
TRBV28	-	TRBJ2-3	-	TGTGCCAGCAGTCTGGGTTCTACTCCTAGCACAGATACGCAGTATTTT	CASSLGSTPSTDTQYF
TRBV19	-	TRBJ1-5	-	TGTGCCAGTAGCGGACACGGCAATCAGCCCCAGCATTTT	CASSGHGNQPQHF
TRBV6-4	TRBD2	TRBJ2-3	-	TGTGCCAGCACCCCAACTAGCGGGGGTACAGATACGCAGTATTTT	CASTPTSGGTDTQYF
TRBV28	-	TRBJ1-4	-	TGTGCCAGCAGAAACCACCTCGGTAGTGAAAAACTGTTTTTT	CASRNHLGSEKLFF
TRBV2	TRBD2	TRBJ2-1	-	TGTGCCAGCACACGGGGGGTGAATGAGCAGTTCTTC	CASTRGVNEQFF
TRBV6-4	-	TRBJ2-1	few	TGTGCCAGCAGTGAAAAACCGAACAATGAGCAGTTCTTC	CASSEKPNNEQFF
TRBV4-1	-	TRBJ2-7	-	TGCGCCAGCAGCCAAGATCCCAGGGCCTACGAGCAGTACTTC	CASSQDPRAYEQYF
TRBV28	-	TRBJ1-1	-	TGTGCCAGCAGACCCACAGGGTCCACTGAAGCTTTCTTT	CASRPTGSTEAFF
TRBV29-1	-	TRBJ2-7	once	TGCAGCGTTGGGGGCCAACCCCCCGGCGGACTCTACGAGCAGTACTTC	CSVGGQPPGGLYEQYF
TRBV14	-	TRBJ2-7	-	TGTGCCAGCAGCCAAGTGCGGGGTGGCGAGCAGTACTTC	CASSQVRGGEQYF